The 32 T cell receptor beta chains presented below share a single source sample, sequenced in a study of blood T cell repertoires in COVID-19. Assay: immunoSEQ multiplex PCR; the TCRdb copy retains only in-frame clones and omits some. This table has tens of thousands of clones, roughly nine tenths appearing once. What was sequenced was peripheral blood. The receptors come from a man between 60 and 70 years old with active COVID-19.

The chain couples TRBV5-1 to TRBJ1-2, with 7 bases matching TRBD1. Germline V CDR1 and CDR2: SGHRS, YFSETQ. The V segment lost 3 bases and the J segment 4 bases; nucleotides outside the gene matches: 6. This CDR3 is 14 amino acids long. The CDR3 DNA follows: TGCGCCAGCAGCTCAGAAGGGACAGCCTATGGCTACACCTTC. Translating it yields CASSSEGTAYGYTF.

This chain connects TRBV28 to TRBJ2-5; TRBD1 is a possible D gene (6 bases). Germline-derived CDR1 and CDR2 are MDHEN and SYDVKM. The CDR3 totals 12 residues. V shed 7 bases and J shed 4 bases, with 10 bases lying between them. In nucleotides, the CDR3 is TGTGCCAGCACGACAGGATTAGAGACCCAGTACTTC. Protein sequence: CASTTGLETQYF.

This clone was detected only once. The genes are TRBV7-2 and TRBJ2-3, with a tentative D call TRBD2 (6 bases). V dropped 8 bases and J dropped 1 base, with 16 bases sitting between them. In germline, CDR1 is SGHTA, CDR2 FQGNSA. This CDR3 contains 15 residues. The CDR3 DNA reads TGTGCCAGCGCTGAGGGAGGCCAACGCACAGATACGCAGTATTTT. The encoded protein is CASAEGGQRTDTQYF.

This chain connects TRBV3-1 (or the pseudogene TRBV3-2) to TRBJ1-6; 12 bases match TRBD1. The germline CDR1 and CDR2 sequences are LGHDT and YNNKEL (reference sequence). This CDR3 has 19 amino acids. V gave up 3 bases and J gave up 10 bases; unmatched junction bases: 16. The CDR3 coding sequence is TGTGCCAGCAGCCACACACCCCCAGGGACAGGGGGCACTAAGTCACCCCTCCACTTT. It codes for CASSHTPPGTGGTKSPLHF.

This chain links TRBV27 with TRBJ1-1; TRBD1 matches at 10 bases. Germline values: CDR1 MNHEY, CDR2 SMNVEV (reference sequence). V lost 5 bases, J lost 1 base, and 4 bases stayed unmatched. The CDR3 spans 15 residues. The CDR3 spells CASSRRQGANTEAFF. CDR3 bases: TGTGCCAGCAGTCGCCGACAGGGGGCGAACACTGAAGCTTTCTTT.

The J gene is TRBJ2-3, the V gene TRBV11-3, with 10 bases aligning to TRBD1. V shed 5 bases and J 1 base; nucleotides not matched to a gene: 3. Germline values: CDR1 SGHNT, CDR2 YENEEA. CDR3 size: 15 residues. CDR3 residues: CASSTGQGGTDTQYF. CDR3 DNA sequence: TGTGCCAGCAGCACCGGACAGGGGGGCACAGATACGCAGTATTTT.

The CDR3 sequence is CASSGGTGSSGANVLTF. CDR3 sequence (DNA): TGTGCCAGCAGCGGAGGGACAGGGAGCTCTGGGGCCAACGTCCTGACTTTC. V and J are TRBV5-4 and TRBJ2-6; 9 positions agree with TRBD1. V was pared by 4 bases and J by 0 bases, with 5 bases of the junction left unmatched. This CDR3 spans 17 amino acids. Germline CDR1 SGHNT, CDR2 YYREEE (reference sequence).

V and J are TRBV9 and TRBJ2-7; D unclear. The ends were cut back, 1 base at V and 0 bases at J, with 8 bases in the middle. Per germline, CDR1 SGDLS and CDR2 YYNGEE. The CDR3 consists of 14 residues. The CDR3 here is CASSVQPSSYEQYF. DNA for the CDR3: TGTGCCAGCAGCGTACAACCGAGCTCCTACGAGCAGTACTTC.

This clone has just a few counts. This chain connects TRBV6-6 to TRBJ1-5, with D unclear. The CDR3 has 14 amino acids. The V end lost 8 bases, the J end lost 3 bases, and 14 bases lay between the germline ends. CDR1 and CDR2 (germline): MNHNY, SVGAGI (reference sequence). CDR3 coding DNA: TGTGCCAGCCAGGTTCACAGCCTCAATCAGCCCCAGCATTTT. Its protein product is CASQVHSLNQPQHF.

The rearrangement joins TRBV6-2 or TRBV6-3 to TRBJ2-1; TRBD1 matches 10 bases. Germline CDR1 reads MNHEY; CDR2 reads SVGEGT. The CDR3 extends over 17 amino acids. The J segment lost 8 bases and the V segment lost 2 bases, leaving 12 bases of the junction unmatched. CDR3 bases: TGTGCCAGCAGTTACCCCATGCGGACAGGGGGTCCGTATGAGCAGTTCTTC. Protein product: CASSYPMRTGGPYEQFF.

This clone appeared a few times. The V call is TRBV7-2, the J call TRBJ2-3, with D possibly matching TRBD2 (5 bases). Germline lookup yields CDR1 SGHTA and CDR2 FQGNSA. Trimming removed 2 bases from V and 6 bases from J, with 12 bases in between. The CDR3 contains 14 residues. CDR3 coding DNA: TGTGCCAGCAGCTTAAACGGGGTGGGGGATACGCAGTATTTT. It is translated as CASSLNGVGDTQYF.

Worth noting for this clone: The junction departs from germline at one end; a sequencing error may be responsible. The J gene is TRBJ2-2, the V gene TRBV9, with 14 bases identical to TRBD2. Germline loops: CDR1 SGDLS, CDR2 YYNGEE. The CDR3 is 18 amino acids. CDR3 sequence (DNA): TGTGCCAGCAGCGGGAGACTAGCGGGAGGGCCAGGTACCGGGGAGCTATTTTTT. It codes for CASSGRLAGGPGTGELFF.

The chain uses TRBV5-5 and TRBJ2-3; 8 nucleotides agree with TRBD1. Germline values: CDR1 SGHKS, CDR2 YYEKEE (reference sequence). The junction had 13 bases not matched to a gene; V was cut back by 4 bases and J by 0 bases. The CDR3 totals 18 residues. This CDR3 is CASSPGTGNKGSTDTQYF. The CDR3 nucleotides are TGTGCCAGCAGCCCCGGGACAGGTAACAAAGGTAGCACAGATACGCAGTATTTT.

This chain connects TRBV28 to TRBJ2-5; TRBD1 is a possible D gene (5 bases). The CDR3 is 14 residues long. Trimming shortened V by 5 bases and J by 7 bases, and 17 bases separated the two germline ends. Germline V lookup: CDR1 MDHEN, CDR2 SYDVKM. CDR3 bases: TGTGCCAGCAGTCCCCGGGTAGGGGCGTTGACCCAGTACTTC. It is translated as CASSPRVGALTQYF.

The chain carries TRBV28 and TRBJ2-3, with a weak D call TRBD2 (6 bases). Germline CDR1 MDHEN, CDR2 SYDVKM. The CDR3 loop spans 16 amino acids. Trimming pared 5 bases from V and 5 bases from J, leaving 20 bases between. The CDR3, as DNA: TGTGCCAGCAGTGAACCCGGGACTGCGAAAAGAGATACGCAGTATTTT. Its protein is CASSEPGTAKRDTQYF.

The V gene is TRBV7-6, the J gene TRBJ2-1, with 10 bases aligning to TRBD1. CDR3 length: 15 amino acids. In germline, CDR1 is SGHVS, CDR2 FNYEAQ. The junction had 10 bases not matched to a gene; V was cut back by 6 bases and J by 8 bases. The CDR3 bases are TGTGCCAGCAGGCCACGGACAGGGGGTGGCGATGAGCAGTTCTTC. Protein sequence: CASRPRTGGGDEQFF.

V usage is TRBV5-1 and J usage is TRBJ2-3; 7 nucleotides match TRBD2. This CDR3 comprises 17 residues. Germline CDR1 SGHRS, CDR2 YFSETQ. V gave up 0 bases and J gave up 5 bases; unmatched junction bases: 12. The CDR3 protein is CASSLVSSAGAEDTQYF. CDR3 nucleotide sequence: TGCGCCAGCAGCTTGGTGAGTAGTGCGGGAGCTGAAGATACGCAGTATTTT.

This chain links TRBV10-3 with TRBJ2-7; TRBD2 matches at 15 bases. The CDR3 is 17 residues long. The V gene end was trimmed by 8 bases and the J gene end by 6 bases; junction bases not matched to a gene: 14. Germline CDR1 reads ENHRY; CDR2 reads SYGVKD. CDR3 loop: CAILGTSGGKPGLEQYF. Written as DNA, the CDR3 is TGTGCCATCCTCGGGACTAGCGGGGGGAAACCAGGGCTCGAGCAGTACTTC.

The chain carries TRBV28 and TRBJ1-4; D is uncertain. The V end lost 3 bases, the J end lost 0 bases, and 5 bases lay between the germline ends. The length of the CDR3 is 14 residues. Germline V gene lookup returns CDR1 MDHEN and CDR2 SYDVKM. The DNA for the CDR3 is TGTGCCAGCAGTTTGGGCGCAACTAATGAAAAACTGTTTTTT. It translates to CASSLGATNEKLFF.

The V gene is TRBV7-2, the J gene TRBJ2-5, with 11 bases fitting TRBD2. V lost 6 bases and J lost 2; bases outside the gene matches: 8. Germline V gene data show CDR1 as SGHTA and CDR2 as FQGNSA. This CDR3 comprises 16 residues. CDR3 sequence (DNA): TGTGCCAGCAGATCCGGGACTAGCGGTCGGCAAGAGACCCAGTACTTC. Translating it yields CASRSGTSGRQETQYF.

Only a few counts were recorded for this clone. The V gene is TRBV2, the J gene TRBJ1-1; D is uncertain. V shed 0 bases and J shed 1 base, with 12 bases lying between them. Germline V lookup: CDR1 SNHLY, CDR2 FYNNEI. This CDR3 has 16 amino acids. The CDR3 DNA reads TGTGCCAGCAGTGAAGCTCCCAGTCGCGGGAACACTGAAGCTTTCTTT. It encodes CASSEAPSRGNTEAFF.

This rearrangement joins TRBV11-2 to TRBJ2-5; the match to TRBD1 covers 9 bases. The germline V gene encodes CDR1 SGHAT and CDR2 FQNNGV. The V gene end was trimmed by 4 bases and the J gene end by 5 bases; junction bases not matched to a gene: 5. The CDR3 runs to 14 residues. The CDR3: CASSSGQGQETQYF. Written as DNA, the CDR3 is TGTGCCAGCAGCTCGGGACAGGGACAGGAGACCCAGTACTTC.

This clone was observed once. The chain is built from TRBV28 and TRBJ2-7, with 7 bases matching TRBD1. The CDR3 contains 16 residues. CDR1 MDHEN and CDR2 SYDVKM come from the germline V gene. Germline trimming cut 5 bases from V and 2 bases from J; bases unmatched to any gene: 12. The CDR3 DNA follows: TGTGCCAGCAGTCCACCGGGACAGCCTGACACCTACGAGCAGTACTTC. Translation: CASSPPGQPDTYEQYF.

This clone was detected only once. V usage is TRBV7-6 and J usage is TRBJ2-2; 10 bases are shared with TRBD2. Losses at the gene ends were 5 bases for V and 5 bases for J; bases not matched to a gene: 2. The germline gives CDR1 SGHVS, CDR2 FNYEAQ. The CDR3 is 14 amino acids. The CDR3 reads CASSVTSGTGELFF. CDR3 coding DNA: TGTGCCAGCAGCGTGACTAGCGGGACCGGGGAGCTGTTTTTT.

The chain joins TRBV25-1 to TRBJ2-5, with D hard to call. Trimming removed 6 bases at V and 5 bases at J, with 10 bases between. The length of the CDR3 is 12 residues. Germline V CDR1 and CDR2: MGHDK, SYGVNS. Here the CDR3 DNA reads TGTGCCAGCAGGTCGGGTTGGGAGACCCAGTACTTC. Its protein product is CASRSGWETQYF.

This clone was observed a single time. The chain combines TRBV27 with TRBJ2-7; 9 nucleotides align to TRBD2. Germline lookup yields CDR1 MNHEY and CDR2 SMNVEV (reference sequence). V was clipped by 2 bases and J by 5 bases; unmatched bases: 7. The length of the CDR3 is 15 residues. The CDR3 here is CASSLRGTSPNEQYF. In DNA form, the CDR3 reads TGTGCCAGCAGTTTAAGGGGGACTAGCCCCAACGAGCAGTACTTC.

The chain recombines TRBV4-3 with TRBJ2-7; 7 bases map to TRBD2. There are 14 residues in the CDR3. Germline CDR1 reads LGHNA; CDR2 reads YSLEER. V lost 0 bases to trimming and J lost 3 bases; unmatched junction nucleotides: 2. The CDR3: CASSQESSGYEQYF. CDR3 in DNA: TGCGCCAGCAGCCAAGAATCTAGCGGCTACGAGCAGTACTTC.

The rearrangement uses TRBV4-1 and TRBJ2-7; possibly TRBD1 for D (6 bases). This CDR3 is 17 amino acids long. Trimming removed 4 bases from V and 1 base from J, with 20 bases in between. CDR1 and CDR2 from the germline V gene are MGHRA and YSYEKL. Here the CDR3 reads CASSRHRGMGQSYEQYF. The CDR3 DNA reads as TGCGCCAGCAGCCGACATAGGGGGATGGGCCAGTCCTACGAGCAGTACTTC.

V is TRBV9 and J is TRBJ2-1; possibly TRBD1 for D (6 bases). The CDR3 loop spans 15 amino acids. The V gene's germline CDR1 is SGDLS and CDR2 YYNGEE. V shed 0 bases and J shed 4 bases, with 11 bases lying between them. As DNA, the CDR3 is TGTGCCAGCAGCGTAGAGGTCAGGGGATACAATGAGCAGTTCTTC. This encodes CASSVEVRGYNEQFF. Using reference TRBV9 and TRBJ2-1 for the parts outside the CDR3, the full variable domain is DSGVTQTPKHLITATGQRVTLRCSPRSGDLSVYWYQQSLDQGLQFLIQYYNGEERAKGNILERFSAQQFPDLHSELNLSSLELGDSALYFCASSVEVRGYNEQFFGPGTRLTVL.

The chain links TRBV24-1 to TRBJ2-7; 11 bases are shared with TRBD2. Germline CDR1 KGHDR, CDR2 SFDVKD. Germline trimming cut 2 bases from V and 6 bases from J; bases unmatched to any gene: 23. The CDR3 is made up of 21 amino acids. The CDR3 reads CATSDSLGQGGTSGSLSEQYF. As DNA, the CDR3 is TGTGCCACCAGTGATTCCCTCGGCCAGGGAGGAACTAGCGGGAGTCTCTCCGAGCAGTACTTC.

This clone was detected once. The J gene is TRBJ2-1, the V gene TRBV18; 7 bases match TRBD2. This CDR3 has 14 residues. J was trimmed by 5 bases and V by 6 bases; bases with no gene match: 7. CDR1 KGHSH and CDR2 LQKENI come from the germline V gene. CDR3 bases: TGTGCCAGCTCCCCTGCGGGAGTGGACAATGAGCAGTTCTTC. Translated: CASSPAGVDNEQFF.

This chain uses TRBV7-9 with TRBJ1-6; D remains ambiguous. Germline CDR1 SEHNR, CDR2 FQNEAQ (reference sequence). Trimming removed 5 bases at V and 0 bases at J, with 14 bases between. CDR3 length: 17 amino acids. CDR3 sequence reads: CASSPRSGSSYNSPLHF. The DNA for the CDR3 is TGTGCCAGCAGCCCTAGGTCGGGGAGCTCCTATAATTCACCCCTCCACTTT.